These 5 T cell receptor beta chains were all obtained from the same sample, sequenced in a study of metastatic and nonmetastatic thyroid tumors. With MiXCR, TCRdb reprocessed the PCR reads. The table has approximately 90,000 clones, 10% to 15% seen once; the top ten hold around 11%. Thyroid surgery took place with no prior treatment in any patient. The specimen was blood. The receptors derive from a female donor with papillary thyroid cancer or a benign thyroid nodule (not recorded which). Some clones in this sample may be carry-over from other donors' samples.

This clone was counted at least ten times. The chain combines TRBV5-6 with TRBJ1-3, with D perhaps TRBD1 (6 bases). The CDR3 sequence is 13 residues long. V was trimmed by 4 bases and J by 4 bases, leaving 9 bases between them. CDR1 and CDR2 (germline): SGHDT, YYEEEE. CDR3: CASSQTGGNTIYF. The CDR3 nucleotides are TGTGCCAGCAGCCAAACAGGGGGAAACACCATATATTTT.

This clone was counted at least ten times. In DNA, the CDR3 is TGTGCCAGCAGCCAAGTCGGCATAGCGGGAGGCAATGAGCAGTTCTTC. Its translation: CASSQVGIAGGNEQFF. The chain links TRBV4-2 to TRBJ2-1, with TRBD2 matching 10 bases. Per the germline V gene, CDR1 is LGHNA and CDR2 is YNFKEQ. The junction had 6 bases not matched to a gene; V was cut back by 1 base and J by 6 bases. The CDR3 is 16 amino acids.

This clone was seen many times. This chain uses TRBV7-9 with TRBJ2-7, with D perhaps TRBD2 (7 bases). The CDR3 contains 15 residues. Germline CDR1 is SEHNR and CDR2 is FQNEAQ (reference sequence). V shed 2 bases and J shed 5 bases, with 16 bases lying between them. This chain's CDR3 is CASSLFGGRKDEQYF. CDR3 in DNA: TGTGCCAGCAGCTTATTCGGGGGGCGTAAAGACGAGCAGTACTTC. The complete variable domain, with remaining parts taken from reference TRBV7-9 and TRBJ2-7, reads DTGVSQNPRHKITKRGQNVTFRCDPISEHNRLYWYRQTLGQGPEFLTYFQNEAQLEKSRLLSDRFSAERPKGSFSTLEIQRTEQGDSAMYLCASSLFGGRKDEQYFGPGTRLTVT.

This clone came up many times. In the same sample, other DNA sequences code for this CDR3. The V call is TRBV7-9, the J call TRBJ2-7; D is undetermined. The V end was cut by 1 base, the J end by 3 bases, with 10 bases between. Germline lookup yields CDR1 SEHNR and CDR2 FQNEAQ (reference sequence). The CDR3 has 14 amino acids. Here the CDR3 reads CASSLGSLYYEQYF. The CDR3 nucleotides read TGTGCCAGCAGCTTAGGGTCTCTGTACTACGAGCAGTACTTC.

A word on this clone: Distinct nucleotide sequences in the sample also encode this CDR3. V is TRBV20-1 and J is TRBJ2-1, with a possible D match to TRBD1 (8 bases). The CDR3 consists of 16 residues. CDR1 and CDR2 from the germline V gene are DFQATT and SNEGSKA (reference sequence). The V gene lost 7 bases and the J gene lost 4 bases, with 23 bases spanning the gap. The CDR3 region is CSGTPGTGGGYNEQFF. The CDR3 DNA sequence: TGCAGTGGTACCCCCGGTACAGGGGGGGGTTACAATGAGCAGTTCTTC.